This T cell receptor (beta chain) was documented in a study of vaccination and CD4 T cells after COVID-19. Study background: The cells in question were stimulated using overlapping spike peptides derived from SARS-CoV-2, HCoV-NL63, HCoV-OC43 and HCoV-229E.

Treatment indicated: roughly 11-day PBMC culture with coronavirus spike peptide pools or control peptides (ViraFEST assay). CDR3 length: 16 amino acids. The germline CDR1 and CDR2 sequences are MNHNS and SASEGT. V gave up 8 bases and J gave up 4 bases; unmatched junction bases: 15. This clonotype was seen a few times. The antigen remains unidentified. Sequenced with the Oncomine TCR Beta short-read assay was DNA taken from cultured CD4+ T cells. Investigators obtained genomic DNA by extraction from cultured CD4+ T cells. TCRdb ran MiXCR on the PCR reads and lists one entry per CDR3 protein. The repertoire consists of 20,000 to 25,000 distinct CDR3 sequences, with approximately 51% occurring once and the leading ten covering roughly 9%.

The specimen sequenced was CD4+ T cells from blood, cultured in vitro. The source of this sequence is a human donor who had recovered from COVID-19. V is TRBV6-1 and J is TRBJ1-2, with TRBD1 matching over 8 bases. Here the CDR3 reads CASFVMARDRPYGYTF. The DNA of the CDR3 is TGTGCCAGCTTTGTGATGGCTAGGGACAGGCCCTATGGCTACACCTTC.